The following is a T cell receptor (beta chain) sequence with its context. Its antigen is as yet unknown. CDR3 length: 15 residues. V was clipped by 3 bases and J by 5 bases; unmatched bases: 4. Germline V gives CDR1 MRHNA, CDR2 SNTAGT. These data are taken from a study of shared clonotypes between healthy human individuals. The wider study: CD4 naive and memory got three plates each, CD8 naive two, CD8 memory one. Study-level results: Naive subsets typically showed greater estimated richness than memory subsets. Owing to a small donor count, the genetic and exposure-history diversity represented was limited.

CD45RA+ naive and CD45RA-negative memory subsets were separated from CD4+ cells. The method was immunoSEQ multiplex PCR; TCRdb's version includes in-frame clones alone and lacks a portion of them. The sample records about 1 million clones, about 80% being singletons. V is TRBV6-4 and J is TRBJ2-3; TRBD2 aligns across 11 bases. The sequence came from a man aged 18 to 30 in good health. Sequences were obtained from memory CD4+ T cells sorted from blood. The subset is: CD45RA-negative fraction. CDR3 protein: CASSETSGTGDTQYF. The CDR3 nucleotides are TGTGCCAGCAGTGAGACTAGCGGGACAGGAGATACGCAGTATTTT.